This T cell receptor (beta chain) was documented in a study of T cells in Graves' hyperthyroidism and ophthalmopathy. The TCR beta CDR3 regions underwent amplification using RNA transcripts as the source. When the TCR CDR3 underwent first-round RT-PCR, the HTBI primer set was used. TCRdb reanalysed the multiplex PCR reads using MiXCR and keeps one entry per CDR3 protein. Of over 200,000 distinct CDR3 sequences listed, more than 12% are singletons. CDR1 is MDHEN and CDR2 is SYDVKM in the germline V gene. V was pared by 2 bases and J by 4 bases, with 11 bases between. The CDR3 extends over 14 amino acids. This clonotype was detected many times.

V and J are TRBV28 and TRBJ1-1, with D unresolved. This receptor was taken from a woman aged 40 to 50 with Graves' hyperthyroidism that later progressed to Graves' ophthalmopathy. The sample comprised blood. CDR3 in amino acids: CASSLIDRGTEAFF. The CDR3 bases are TGTGCCAGCAGTTTAATCGACCGGGGCACTGAAGCTTTCTTT. The full variable domain, rest sourced from reference TRBV28 and TRBJ1-1, is DVKVTQSSRYLVKRTGEKVFLECVQDMDHENMFWYRQDPGLGLRLIYFSYDVKMKEKGDIPEGYSVSREKKERFSLILESASTNQTSMYLCASSLIDRGTEAFFGQGTRLTVV.